This T cell receptor beta chain was sequenced for a study of blood T cells in healthy people across ages. For the second PCR, which ran for roughly 7 to 11 cycles, a sample-barcoded 5' primer and a J-beta primer mix were used. TCRdb redid the calling of the 5' RACE reads with MiXCR, one entry per CDR3 protein. The sample shows about 500,000 distinct CDR3 sequences, nearly 25% of them seen only once. V trimming: 6 bases; J trimming: 4 bases; junction bases outside the gene matches: 3. Germline assignment: CDR1 SQVTM and CDR2 ANQGSEA. CDR3 size: 14 residues. Separately, the same data were catalogued under a study of T cells of mothers and their children.

Material for sequencing was blood. The J gene is TRBJ2-3, the V gene TRBV29-1; the match to TRBD2 covers 14 bases. The TCR sequence derives from a boy aged 5-17 years in good health. The CDR3 reads CSVGTSGGPDTQYF. CDR3 bases: TGCAGCGTCGGGACTAGCGGGGGCCCAGATACGCAGTATTTT.